What follows are 24 T cell receptor beta chains derived from one specimen sequenced in a study of blood T cell repertoires in COVID-19. This table comes from immunoSEQ multiplex PCR, and its TCRdb copy is limited to in-frame clones, with some not included. Of 200,000 to 250,000 clones listed, 88% are singletons. Sequencing was performed on peripheral blood. These receptor sequences come from a man aged 18 to 35 with active or convalescent COVID-19.

V and J are TRBV27 and TRBJ1-1; TRBD1 is a possible D gene (5 bases). The V end lost 3 bases, the J end lost 3 bases, and 8 bases lay between the germline ends. This CDR3 is 13 amino acids long. The germline V gene has CDR1 MNHEY and CDR2 SMNVEV (reference sequence). For the CDR3, the DNA is TGTGCCAGCAGTTTCGGGGGGGACACTGAAGCTTTCTTT. Translation: CASSFGGDTEAFF.

The CDR3 DNA reads as TGTGCCAGCAGCCCAGCCACAGGGGGCTCTTGGGAGCAGTACTTC. It translates to CASSPATGGSWEQYF. The chain links TRBV7-2 to TRBJ2-7, with TRBD1 matching over 9 bases. J was trimmed by 7 bases and V by 5 bases; bases with no gene match: 12. In germline, CDR1 is SGHTA, CDR2 FQGNSA. CDR3 length equals 15 residues.

This rearrangement joins TRBV5-5 to TRBJ1-1; unclear D gene. V gave up 0 bases and J gave up 6 bases, with 15 bases separating them. Germline assignment: CDR1 SGHKS and CDR2 YYEKEE (reference sequence). The CDR3 runs to 15 residues. The CDR3 sequence is CASSLGVLPGAEAFF. CDR3 DNA sequence: TGTGCCAGCAGCTTGGGCGTACTCCCAGGCGCTGAAGCTTTCTTT. Variable domain in full (rest from reference TRBV5-5 and TRBJ1-1): DAGVTQSPTHLIKTRGQQVTLRCSPISGHKSVSWYQQVLGQGPQFIFQYYEKEERGRGNFPDRFSARQFPNYSSELNVNALLLGDSALYLCASSLGVLPGAEAFFGQGTRLTVV.

The genes are TRBV10-2 and TRBJ1-1; unclear D gene. The CDR3 loop spans 15 amino acids. V lost 2 bases and J 1 base, leaving 11 bases between the germline ends. The germline CDR1 and CDR2 sequences are WSHSY and SAAADI. Written as DNA, the CDR3 is TGCGCCAGCAGTGAGGCTCCGGGGAGGAACACTGAAGCTTTCTTT. It codes for CASSEAPGRNTEAFF.

This rearrangement joins TRBV27 to TRBJ1-2; 9 nucleotides match TRBD1. Germline loops: CDR1 MNHEY, CDR2 SMNVEV (reference sequence). After removal of 5 bases from V and 8 bases from J, the junction contained 9 bases not matched to a gene. The CDR3 has 14 amino acids. The chain's CDR3 is CASSGKVTGGGYTF. CDR3 bases: TGTGCCAGCAGTGGGAAGGTGACAGGGGGAGGCTACACCTTC.

The chain carries TRBV5-4 and TRBJ2-2; D perhaps matches TRBD1 (7 bases). CDR1 and CDR2 (germline): SGHNT, YYREEE (reference sequence). CDR3 length: 15 residues. V was clipped by 4 bases and J by 5 bases, with 15 bases between them. CDR3 sequence (DNA): TGTGCCAGCAGCCTGGAACAGGGGAGGACCGGGGAGCTGTTTTTT. This encodes CASSLEQGRTGELFF.

This sequence joins TRBV6-4 and TRBJ2-2; D ambiguous. Germline assignment: CDR1 MRHNA and CDR2 SNTAGT. V was trimmed by 6 bases and J by 5 bases, leaving 10 bases between them. The CDR3 loop spans 13 amino acids. The CDR3 coding sequence is TGTGCCAGCAGCCCCCAGGTTACCGGGGAGCTGTTTTTT. This codes for CASSPQVTGELFF.

The chain has TRBV25-1 and TRBJ1-1; D not certain. From germline, CDR1 is MGHDK and CDR2 SYGVNS. V gave up 6 bases and J gave up 0 bases, with 8 bases separating them. The CDR3 has 13 residues. CDR3: CASSATVNTEAFF. The CDR3, as DNA: TGTGCCAGCAGCGCTACAGTGAACACTGAAGCTTTCTTT.

The chain joins TRBV7-3 to TRBJ2-2, with 15 bases identical to TRBD2. Germline assignment: CDR1 SGHTA and CDR2 FQGTGA. The CDR3 has 16 residues. V trimming: 4 bases; J trimming: 7 bases; junction bases outside the gene matches: 4. CDR3 sequence: CASSSGLAGGVGELFF. Written as DNA, the CDR3 is TGTGCCAGCAGCTCGGGACTAGCGGGAGGCGTCGGGGAGCTGTTTTTT.

The chain employs TRBV18 and TRBJ2-1; 8 bases line up with TRBD1. Germline-derived CDR1 and CDR2 are KGHSH and LQKENI. This CDR3 region has 15 residues. V shed 3 bases, J shed 6 bases, and the junction held 7 bases outside the gene matches. CDR3 amino acids: CASSPQITGGNEQFF. The CDR3 DNA follows: TGTGCCAGCTCACCCCAGATAACAGGGGGCAATGAGCAGTTCTTC.

The chain couples TRBV6-5 to TRBJ1-1; 9 bases are a match to TRBD1. The junction had 8 bases not matched to a gene; V was cut back by 6 bases and J by 9 bases. CDR3 length: 13 amino acids. Germline CDR1 is MNHEY and CDR2 is SVGAGI. The CDR3 spells CASRDRGTGQAFF. DNA of the CDR3: TGTGCCAGCAGGGACCGCGGGACAGGGCAAGCTTTCTTT.

The V and J genes are TRBV25-1 and TRBJ2-3; TRBD2 agrees at 7 bases. Germline V CDR1 and CDR2: MGHDK, SYGVNS. The CDR3 has 14 amino acids. The V and J ends lost 4 bases and 1 base, in that order; junction bases with no gene match: 2. CDR3 residues: CASSAREGTDTQYF. In nucleotides, the CDR3 is TGTGCCAGCAGTGCACGGGAGGGCACAGATACGCAGTATTTT. The entire variable domain, with the rest obtained from reference TRBV25-1 and TRBJ2-3, is as follows: EADIYQTPRYLVIGTGKKITLECSQTMGHDKMYWYQQDPGMELHLIHYSYGVNSTEKGDLSSESTVSRIRTEHFPLTLESARPSHTSQYLCASSAREGTDTQYFGPGTRLTVL.

The chain couples TRBV2 to TRBJ1-3; the D gene is possibly TRBD1 (5 bases). The V end was cut by 6 bases, the J end by 0 bases, with 12 bases between. This CDR3 region has 15 residues. CDR1 is SNHLY, CDR2 FYNNEI, per germline. The CDR3 reads CASRWSGASGNTIYF. The CDR3 region has the DNA TGTGCCAGCAGATGGAGCGGGGCCTCTGGAAACACCATATATTTT.

The chain uses TRBV20-1 and TRBJ1-2, with 11 bases matching TRBD1. V trimming: 3 bases; J trimming: 3 bases; junction bases outside the gene matches: 6. This CDR3 spans 15 amino acids. Germline CDR1 is DFQATT and CDR2 is SNEGSKA (reference sequence). CDR3 residues: CSASTGQGVDYGYTF. CDR3 DNA: TGCAGTGCTAGTACGGGACAGGGGGTCGACTATGGCTACACCTTC.

This clone was seen a few times. The chain recombines TRBV21-1 with TRBJ1-2; the D call TRBD1 from the table was never checked on the DNA. TRBV21-1 represents a pseudogene. This CDR3 is 16 amino acids long. The CDR3 region is CASSPHPRQGEDGYTF. In DNA, the CDR3 is TGTGCCAGCAGCCCTCACCCTAGACAGGGTGAAGATGGCTACACCTTC.

The J gene is TRBJ2-3, the V gene TRBV9, with D tentatively TRBD2 (5 bases). With 5 bases removed from V and 1 base from J, the gap between germline ends came to 8 bases. Germline values: CDR1 SGDLS, CDR2 YYNGEE. CDR3 length equals 13 residues. CDR3 sequence: CASRGGRTDTQYF. CDR3 bases: TGTGCCAGCAGAGGAGGACGCACAGATACGCAGTATTTT.

This chain connects TRBV10-3 to TRBJ2-1, with 8 bases fitting TRBD1. Germline values: CDR1 ENHRY, CDR2 SYGVKD. Losses at the gene ends were 6 bases for V and 6 bases for J; bases not matched to a gene: 13. The CDR3 totals 16 residues. CDR3 protein: CAIRGLGQGLGNEQFF. The CDR3 coding sequence is TGTGCCATCAGAGGCCTAGGACAGGGTCTAGGCAATGAGCAGTTCTTC.

This sequence joins TRBV30 and TRBJ2-7; 7 nucleotides align to TRBD2. The V and J ends lost 5 bases and 2 bases, in that order; junction bases with no gene match: 0. The CDR3 has 11 residues. The germline CDR1 and CDR2 sequences are GTSNPN and SVGIG (reference sequence). The CDR3 DNA sequence: TGTGCCTGGGGGACTACCTACGAGCAGTACTTC. Translated: CAWGTTYEQYF.

V and J are TRBV9 and TRBJ2-7, with D possibly being TRBD2 (5 bases). Germline CDR1 reads SGDLS; CDR2 reads YYNGEE. The CDR3 sequence is 15 residues long. V was cut by 0 bases and J by 0 bases, with 10 bases left in between. The CDR3 region is CASSVEDSASYEQYF. CDR3 nucleotides: TGTGCCAGCAGCGTAGAGGATAGCGCCTCCTACGAGCAGTACTTC.

The rearrangement links TRBV6-5 to TRBJ2-2, with 10 bases identical to TRBD1. There are 15 residues in the CDR3. Trimming at V came to 6 bases and at J to 6 bases, leaving 7 bases not matched to a gene. Germline loops: CDR1 MNHEY, CDR2 SVGAGI. CDR3 sequence reads: CASSGTGVGSGELFF. As DNA, the CDR3 is TGTGCCAGCAGCGGGACAGGGGTTGGGTCCGGGGAGCTGTTTTTT.

In this sample, this clone turned up once. This rearrangement joins TRBV5-1 to TRBJ2-5; 11 bases map to TRBD1. V lost 5 bases, J lost 5 bases, and 14 bases stayed unmatched. Germline-derived CDR1 and CDR2 are SGHRS and YFSETQ. The CDR3 loop spans 17 amino acids. The CDR3 sequence is CASRPDRGLGSGETQYF. The CDR3 region has the DNA TGCGCCAGCAGGCCGGACAGGGGGCTCGGGAGCGGTGAGACCCAGTACTTC. The entire variable domain, with the rest obtained from reference TRBV5-1 and TRBJ2-5, is as follows: KAGVTQTPRYLIKTRGQQVTLSCSPISGHRSVSWYQQTPGQGLQFLFEYFSETQRNKGNFPGRFSGRQFSNSRSEMNVSTLELGDSALYLCASRPDRGLGSGETQYFGPGTRLLVL.

The chain carries TRBV25-1 and TRBJ1-1; weak D call: TRBD1 (6 bases). CDR1 is MGHDK, CDR2 SYGVNS, per germline. There are 15 residues in the CDR3. Trimming took off 1 base at V and 4 bases at J, with 13 bases between the two ends. The CDR3 DNA is TGTGCCAGCAGTGAATCGGCGGGGGCGGCCACTGAAGCTTTCTTT. It translates to CASSESAGAATEAFF.

DNA for the CDR3: TGTGCCAGCAGTTTCGAGGGACTAGCGGGAGGGTGCACCGGGGAGCTGTTTTTT. Translating it yields CASSFEGLAGGCTGELFF. The genes are TRBV27 and TRBJ2-2; 16 positions agree with TRBD2. In germline, CDR1 is MNHEY, CDR2 SMNVEV (reference sequence). CDR3 length equals 18 residues. The V segment lost 3 bases and the J segment 4 bases; nucleotides outside the gene matches: 5.

This chain joins TRBV28 and TRBJ2-7; perhaps TRBD1 as D (5 bases). V gave up 2 bases and J gave up 3 bases, with 14 bases separating them. There are 15 residues in the CDR3. Germline V lookup: CDR1 MDHEN, CDR2 SYDVKM. The chain's CDR3 is CASSLSYRNDYEQYF. The CDR3 DNA is TGTGCCAGCAGTTTAAGTTACAGGAATGACTACGAGCAGTACTTC. The whole variable domain, remainder taken from reference TRBV28 and TRBJ2-7, is DVKVTQSSRYLVKRTGEKVFLECVQDMDHENMFWYRQDPGLGLRLIYFSYDVKMKEKGDIPEGYSVSREKKERFSLILESASTNQTSMYLCASSLSYRNDYEQYFGPGTRLTVT.